The 17 T cell receptor beta chains below come from one sample, sequenced in a study of post-analysis software for immune sequencing data (dated by TCRdb to 2014 to 2015). General conclusions and limits of the study: Four or five TRBV segments, including TRBV5-6, TRBV5-1 and TRBV20-1, were significantly more frequent in patients than controls.

Library preparation employed PCR. Reads for this sample came from an Illumina HiSeq 2500. To reduce PCR and sequencing biases, unique molecular identifiers were built into the TCR beta cDNA libraries. TCRdb trimmed the raw reads at Q25, called clones with MiXCR and kept productive beta chains. Identical CDR3 protein sequences are pooled into one entry, listed with their most common genes and DNA. The sample table holds roughly 870,000 distinct CDR3 sequences, of which roughly 50% were seen once. The ten largest account for about 4.5% of the sample. These receptors have no identified antigens. Material: blood. Receptor source: a girl aged 5 to 17 with multiple sclerosis.

This chain links TRBV7-9 with TRBJ2-5; 9 nucleotides align to TRBD2. CDR1 and CDR2 (germline): SEHNR, FQNEAQ (reference sequence). This CDR3 is built from 16 residues. The ends lost 5 bases at V and 1 base at J; junction bases unmatched: 8. DNA of the CDR3: TGTGCCAGCAGCCCCTATGCTAGCGGGGTCCAAGAGACCCAGTACTTC. Amino acids: CASSPYASGVQETQYF. The full variable domain, in which reference TRBV7-9 and TRBJ2-5 provide the parts outside the CDR3, is DTGVSQNPRHKITKRGQNVTFRCDPISEHNRLYWYRQTLGQGPEFLTYFQNEAQLEKSRLLSDRFSAERPKGSFSTLEIQRTEQGDSAMYLCASSPYASGVQETQYFGPGTRLLVL.

The chain couples TRBV7-2 to TRBJ2-7; maybe TRBD2 (5 bases). The CDR3 extends over 15 amino acids. Germline CDR1 is SGHTA and CDR2 is FQGNSA. V dropped 1 base and J dropped 1 base, with 11 bases sitting between them. CDR3 DNA sequence: TGTGCCAGCAGCTTAGGTAGCGTTCCTTCCTACGAGCAGTACTTC. Its protein product is CASSLGSVPSYEQYF. Full variable domain (missing parts from reference TRBV7-2 and TRBJ2-7): GAGVSQSPSNKVTEKGKDVELRCDPISGHTALYWYRQSLGQGLEFLIYFQGNSAPDKSGLPSDRFSAERTGGSVSTLTIQRTQQEDSAVYLCASSLGSVPSYEQYFGPGTRLTVT.

This clonotype was counted a few times. CDR3 DNA sequence: TGTGCCAGCAGTTCAAACACCGGGACAGGGGGCTACGGCTACACCTTC. Translation: CASSSNTGTGGYGYTF. The chain recombines TRBV27 with TRBJ1-2, with 12 bases aligning to TRBD1. There are 16 residues in the CDR3. The V gene's germline CDR1 is MNHEY and CDR2 SMNVEV (reference sequence). The V gene end was trimmed by 4 bases and the J gene end by 8 bases; junction bases not matched to a gene: 11.

This clonotype has just a few counts. The genes are TRBV29-1 and TRBJ2-5, with a tentative D call TRBD1 (6 bases). Between the trimmed V and J ends, which lost 8 bases and 4 bases, there was a span of 14 bases. The CDR3 sequence is 12 residues long. Looked up from germline, CDR1 is SQVTM and CDR2 is ANQGSEA. CDR3 in DNA: TGCAGCTTGGCGGGCAGGGGAGAGACCCAGTACTTC. Residues: CSLAGRGETQYF.

This rearrangement joins TRBV29-1 to TRBJ1-1; no clear D gene. Trimming stripped 7 bases from V and 5 bases from J, with 20 bases between. The CDR3 spans 14 residues. Germline CDR1 is SQVTM and CDR2 is ANQGSEA. The chain's CDR3 is CSASQGSRGTEAFF. DNA for the CDR3: TGCAGCGCCTCCCAAGGGAGTAGAGGTACTGAAGCTTTCTTT.

The chain joins TRBV10-3 to TRBJ2-5, with 7 bases matching TRBD1. V shed 7 bases, J shed 5 bases, and the junction held 4 bases outside the gene matches. The CDR3 runs to 12 residues. Germline loops: CDR1 ENHRY, CDR2 SYGVKD. CDR3 loop: CAIKGAAETQYF. The CDR3 DNA reads TGTGCCATCAAGGGGGCGGCGGAGACCCAGTACTTC.

This clonotype was observed a handful of times. V usage is TRBV29-1 and J usage is TRBJ2-5; 10 positions match TRBD2. Germline V gene data show CDR1 as SQVTM and CDR2 as ANQGSEA. Trimming took 8 bases from V and 4 from J; bases not matched to a gene: 7. CDR3 size: 13 residues. In nucleotides, the CDR3 is TGCAGCATCACCACTAGCGGGACAGAGACCCAGTACTTC. Translated, it gives CSITTSGTETQYF. The whole variable domain, remainder taken from reference TRBV29-1 and TRBJ2-5, is SAVISQKPSRDICQRGTSLTIQCQVDSQVTMMFWYRQQPGQSLTLIATANQGSEATYESGFVIDKFPISRPNLTFSTLTVSNMSPEDSSIYLCSITTSGTETQYFGPGTRLLVL.

This clonotype has just a few counts. The chain is built from TRBV12-3 or TRBV12-4 and TRBJ2-7, with TRBD2 identical over 9 bases. Unmatched junction bases numbered 11, after V lost 7 bases and J lost 1 base. The CDR3 is 16 amino acids. CDR3 region: CASKQLGLAGSYEQYF. CDR3 DNA sequence: TGTGCCAGCAAGCAGTTGGGGCTAGCGGGATCCTACGAGCAGTACTTC.

The table lists this clonotype with a few counts. The chain uses TRBV12-3 or TRBV12-4 and TRBJ1-5; a weak D match, TRBD1 (5 bases). Trimming removed 5 bases at V and 6 bases at J, with 8 bases between. This CDR3 region has 12 residues. CDR3 protein: CASSTDSQPQHF. As DNA, the CDR3 is TGTGCCAGCAGTACAGACAGTCAGCCCCAGCATTTT.

The chain recombines TRBV7-2 with TRBJ2-7; D is undetermined. V dropped 5 bases and J dropped 5 bases, with 16 bases sitting between them. The CDR3 loop spans 14 amino acids. Germline assignment: CDR1 SGHTA and CDR2 FQGNSA. The CDR3 sequence is CASSELVGTDEQYF. CDR3 sequence (DNA): TGTGCCAGCAGCGAGCTGGTGGGTACGGACGAGCAGTACTTC. Supplemented by reference TRBV7-2 and TRBJ2-7, the full variable domain reads GAGVSQSPSNKVTEKGKDVELRCDPISGHTALYWYRQSLGQGLEFLIYFQGNSAPDKSGLPSDRFSAERTGGSVSTLTIQRTQQEDSAVYLCASSELVGTDEQYFGPGTRLTVT.

The V and J genes are TRBV3-1 and TRBJ2-4; TRBD2 agrees at 9 bases. The CDR3 has 17 amino acids. Germline V lookup: CDR1 LGHDT, CDR2 YNNKEL (reference sequence). Trimming removed 1 base from V and 3 bases from J; junction bases left unmatched: 7. The CDR3 DNA sequence: TGTGCCAGCAGCCAAGTGGCGGGAGGGCCGGTCAAAAACATTCAGTACTTC. Amino acid sequence: CASSQVAGGPVKNIQYF. The whole variable domain, remainder taken from reference TRBV3-1 and TRBJ2-4, is DTAVSQTPKYLVTQMGNDKSIKCEQNLGHDTMYWYKQDSKKFLKIMFSYNNKELIINETVPNRFSPKSPDKAHLNLHINSLELGDSAVYFCASSQVAGGPVKNIQYFGAGTRLSVL.

This sequence joins TRBV3-1 and TRBJ2-7; no clear D. CDR1 LGHDT and CDR2 YNNKEL come from the germline V gene (reference sequence). The CDR3 loop spans 15 amino acids. V was cut by 0 bases and J by 6 bases, with 15 bases left in between. The chain's CDR3 is CASSQDSGPVGEQYF. Written as DNA, the CDR3 is TGTGCCAGCAGCCAAGATTCGGGTCCCGTAGGCGAGCAGTACTTC.

The chain recombines TRBV6-6 with TRBJ2-3, with D hard to call. The germline V gene encodes CDR1 MNHNY and CDR2 SVGAGI (reference sequence). The length of the CDR3 is 13 residues. The V and J ends lost 5 bases and 6 bases respectively, with 12 bases between them. The CDR3 bases are TGTGCCAGCAGTGACCCGGTGAGGGATACGCAGTATTTT. This codes for CASSDPVRDTQYF.

The chain uses TRBV2 and TRBJ2-5; D uncertain. V lost 5 bases to trimming and J lost 3 bases, with 10 bases between them. This CDR3 is 13 amino acids long. CDR1 SNHLY and CDR2 FYNNEI come from the germline V gene. CDR3 nucleotide sequence: TGTGCCAGCAGTTCAGTTGAAGAAGAGACCCAGTACTTC. It specifies CASSSVEEETQYF.

The V gene is TRBV30, the J gene TRBJ1-1; D gene unclear. The CDR3 extends over 12 amino acids. Trimming cost V 3 bases and J 4 bases, with 9 bases left between them. In germline, CDR1 is GTSNPN, CDR2 SVGIG (reference sequence). The CDR3 region is CAWRIRATEAFF. CDR3 coding DNA: TGTGCCTGGAGGATAAGGGCCACTGAAGCTTTCTTT.

This clonotype has a handful of counts. The chain combines TRBV12-3 or TRBV12-4 with TRBJ2-1, with D unresolved. The CDR3 totals 12 residues. Trimming left V 5 bases short and J 9 bases short, with 11 bases between. The chain's CDR3 is CASSPSTGEQFF. DNA for the CDR3: TGTGCCAGCAGTCCCAGTACGGGTGAGCAGTTCTTC.

The chain uses TRBV29-1 and TRBJ2-4; 7 bases line up with TRBD1. This CDR3 spans 14 amino acids. Germline lookup yields CDR1 SQVTM and CDR2 ANQGSEA. The ends lost 6 bases at V and 0 bases at J; junction bases unmatched: 5. CDR3: CSVRDRLAKNIQYF. DNA for the CDR3: TGCAGCGTCCGGGACAGACTAGCCAAAAACATTCAGTACTTC.